The clone carrying this T cell receptor (beta chain) came up a few times. Its antigen is unidentified. The data are from a study of CD8+CD57+ T cells in acquired aplastic anemia. Study-level background: Each DNA sample taken from sorted CD4+ and CD8+ cells came to approximately 3 ug on average. Findings and caveats of the study: Between patients and controls, 25 to 35 CD8+ CDR3 sequences were found in common. CD8+ Simpson's diversity showed no significant patient-control difference.

Profiles of TCR beta VDJ and CDR3 were generated from a genomic DNA template. TCRdb reprocessed the reads via MiXCR and lists one record per CDR3 protein. The sample has about 270,000 distinct CDR3 sequences; about 56% are singletons. What was sequenced was sorted CD4+, CD8+, or CD8+CD57+ T cells (not recorded which) from PBMCs. The sequence was collected from a human donor with severe aplastic anemia or a healthy control (not recorded which).

The CDR3 nucleotides read TGTGCCAGCACTACGATGACAGGCTATAATTCACCCCTCCACTTT. This encodes CASTTMTGYNSPLHF. This sequence joins TRBV2 and TRBJ1-6, with D maybe TRBD1 (6 bases). V shed 7 bases and J shed 3 bases, with 13 bases lying between them. Germline assignment: CDR1 SNHLY and CDR2 FYNNEI. The CDR3 is 15 amino acids.